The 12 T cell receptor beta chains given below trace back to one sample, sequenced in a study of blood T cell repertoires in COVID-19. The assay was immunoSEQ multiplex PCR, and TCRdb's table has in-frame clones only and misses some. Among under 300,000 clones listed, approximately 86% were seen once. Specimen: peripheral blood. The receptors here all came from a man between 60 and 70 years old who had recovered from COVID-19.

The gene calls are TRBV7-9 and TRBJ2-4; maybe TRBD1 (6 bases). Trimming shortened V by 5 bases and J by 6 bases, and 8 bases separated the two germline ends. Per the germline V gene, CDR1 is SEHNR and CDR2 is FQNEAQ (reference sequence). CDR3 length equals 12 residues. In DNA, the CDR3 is TGTGCCAGCAGCGAACAGGGAAACATTCAGTACTTC. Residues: CASSEQGNIQYF.

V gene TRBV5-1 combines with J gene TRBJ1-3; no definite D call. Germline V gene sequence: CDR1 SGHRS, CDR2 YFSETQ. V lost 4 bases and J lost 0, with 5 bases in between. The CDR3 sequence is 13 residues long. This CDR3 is CASSTGSGNTIYF. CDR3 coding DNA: TGCGCCAGCAGCACGGGCTCTGGAAACACCATATATTTT.

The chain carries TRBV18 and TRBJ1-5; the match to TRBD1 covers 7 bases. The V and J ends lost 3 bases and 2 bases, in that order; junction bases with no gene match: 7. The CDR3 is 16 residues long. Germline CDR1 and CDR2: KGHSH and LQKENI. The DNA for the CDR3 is TGTGCCAGCTCACCGCAGGTAACAGGGGGCAATCAGCCCCAGCATTTT. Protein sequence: CASSPQVTGGNQPQHF.

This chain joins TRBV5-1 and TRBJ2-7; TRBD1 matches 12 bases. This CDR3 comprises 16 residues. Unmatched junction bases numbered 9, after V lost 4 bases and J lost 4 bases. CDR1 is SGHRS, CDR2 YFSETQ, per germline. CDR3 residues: CASSPGGQGANYEQYF. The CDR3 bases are TGCGCCAGCAGCCCAGGGGGACAGGGGGCGAATTACGAGCAGTACTTC. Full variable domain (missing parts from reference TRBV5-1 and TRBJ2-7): KAGVTQTPRYLIKTRGQQVTLSCSPISGHRSVSWYQQTPGQGLQFLFEYFSETQRNKGNFPGRFSGRQFSNSRSEMNVSTLELGDSALYLCASSPGGQGANYEQYFGPGTRLTVT.

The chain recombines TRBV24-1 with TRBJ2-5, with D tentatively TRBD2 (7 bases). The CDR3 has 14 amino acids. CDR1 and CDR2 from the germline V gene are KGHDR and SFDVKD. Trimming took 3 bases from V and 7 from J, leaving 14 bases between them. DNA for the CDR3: TGTGCCACCAGTGATGTAACGAGGGGGGGGACCCAGTACTTC. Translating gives CATSDVTRGGTQYF.

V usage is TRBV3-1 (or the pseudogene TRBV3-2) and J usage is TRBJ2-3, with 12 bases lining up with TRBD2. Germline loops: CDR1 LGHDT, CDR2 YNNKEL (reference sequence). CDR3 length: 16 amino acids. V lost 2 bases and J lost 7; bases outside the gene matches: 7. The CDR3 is CASSQLGLAGRNTQYF. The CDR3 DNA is TGTGCCAGCAGCCAACTTGGACTAGCGGGGAGGAATACGCAGTATTTT.

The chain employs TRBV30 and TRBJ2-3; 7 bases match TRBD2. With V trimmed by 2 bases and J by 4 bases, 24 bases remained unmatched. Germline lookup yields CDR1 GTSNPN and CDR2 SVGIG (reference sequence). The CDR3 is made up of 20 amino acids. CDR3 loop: CAWSPLGSGTLLGLADTQYF. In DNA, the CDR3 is TGTGCCTGGAGTCCCCTTGGCAGCGGGACCCTCTTGGGTTTGGCAGATACGCAGTATTTT.

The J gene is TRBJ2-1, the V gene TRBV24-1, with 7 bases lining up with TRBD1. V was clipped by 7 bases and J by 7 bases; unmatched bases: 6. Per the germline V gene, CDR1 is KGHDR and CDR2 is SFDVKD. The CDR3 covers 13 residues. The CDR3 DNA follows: TGTGCCACCAGCCCGGACAGGTTGAATGAGCAGTTCTTC. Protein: CATSPDRLNEQFF.

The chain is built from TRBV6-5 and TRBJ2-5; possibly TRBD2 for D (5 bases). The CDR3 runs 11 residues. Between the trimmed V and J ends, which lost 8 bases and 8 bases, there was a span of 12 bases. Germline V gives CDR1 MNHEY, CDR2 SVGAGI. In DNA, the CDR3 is TGTGCCAGCTGCGAGGGTCCTACCCAGTACTTC. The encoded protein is CASCEGPTQYF.

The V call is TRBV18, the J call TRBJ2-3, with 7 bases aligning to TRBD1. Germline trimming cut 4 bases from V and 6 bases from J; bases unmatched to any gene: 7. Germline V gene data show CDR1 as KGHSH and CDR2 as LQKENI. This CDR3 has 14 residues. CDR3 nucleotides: TGTGCCAGCTCACAGATAACAGGGGCGGATACGCAGTATTTT. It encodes CASSQITGADTQYF. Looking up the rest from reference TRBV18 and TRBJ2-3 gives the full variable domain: NAGVMQNPRHLVRRRGQEARLRCSPMKGHSHVYWYRQLPEEGLKFMVYLQKENIIDESGMPKERFSAEFPKEGPSILRIQQVVRGDSAAYFCASSQITGADTQYFGPGTRLTVL.

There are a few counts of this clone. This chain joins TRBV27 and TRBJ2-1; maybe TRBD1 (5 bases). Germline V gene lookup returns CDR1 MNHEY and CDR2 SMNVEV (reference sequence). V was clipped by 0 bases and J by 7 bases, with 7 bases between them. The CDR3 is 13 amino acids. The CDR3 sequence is CASSLSYRNEQFF. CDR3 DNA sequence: TGTGCCAGCAGTTTATCCTACAGGAATGAGCAGTTCTTC.

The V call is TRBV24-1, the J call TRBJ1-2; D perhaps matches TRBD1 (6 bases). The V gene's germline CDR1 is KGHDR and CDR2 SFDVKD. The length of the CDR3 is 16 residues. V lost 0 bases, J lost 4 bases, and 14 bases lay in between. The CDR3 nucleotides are TGTGCCACCAGTGATTTGGGACAGCCTTTCCCCTATGGCTACACCTTC. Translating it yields CATSDLGQPFPYGYTF.